The entry below describes one T cell receptor (beta chain). Source study methods: Amplified reference gene primers provided the basis for estimating nucleated cell counts. Method: immunoSEQ multiplex PCR; TCRdb's copy keeps in-frame clones and lacks some. The D gene and trimming were derived from the DNA, and the V and J assignments and clone size from that table. The repertoire includes approximately 200,000 clones, about 91% of them detected once, and about a tenth sits in the top ten. The cohort comprised adults aged about 18 to 100 years residing in approximately 25 US areas. The record originates from a study of blood T cell repertoires in COVID-19. For the study at large: Collection of acute and convalescent COVID-19 samples took place in the United States, Italy and Spain. T cells, B-cell-depleted T cells, or PBMCs provided the cDNA or gDNA that served as material.

The TCR sequence derives from a man younger than 35 with acute COVID-19. Specimen: PBMCs or T cells enriched from blood (not recorded which).

CDR3 sequence: CASSEKRGQASSEQFF. CDR3 sequence (DNA): TGTGCCAGCAGTGAAAAACGCGGACAGGCTTCGAGTGAGCAGTTCTTC. J is TRBJ2-1 and V is TRBV27; 7 nucleotides line up with TRBD1. CDR3 length: 16 amino acids. The V and J ends lost 5 bases and 9 bases, in that order; junction bases with no gene match: 16. Germline values: CDR1 MNHEY, CDR2 SMNVEV (reference sequence).